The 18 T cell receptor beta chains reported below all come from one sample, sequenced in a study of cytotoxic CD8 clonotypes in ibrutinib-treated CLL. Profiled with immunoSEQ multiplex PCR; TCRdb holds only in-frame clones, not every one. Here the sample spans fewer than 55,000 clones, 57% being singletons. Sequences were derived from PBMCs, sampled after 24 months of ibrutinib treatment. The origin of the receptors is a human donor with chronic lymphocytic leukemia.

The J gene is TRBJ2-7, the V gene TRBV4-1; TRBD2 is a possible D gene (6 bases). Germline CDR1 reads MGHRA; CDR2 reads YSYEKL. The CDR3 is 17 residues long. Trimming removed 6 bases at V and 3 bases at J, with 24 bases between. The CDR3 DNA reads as TGCGCCAGCAGAATCACCGCCACCGGGACTCAGGGCTACGAGCAGTACTTC. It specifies CASRITATGTQGYEQYF.

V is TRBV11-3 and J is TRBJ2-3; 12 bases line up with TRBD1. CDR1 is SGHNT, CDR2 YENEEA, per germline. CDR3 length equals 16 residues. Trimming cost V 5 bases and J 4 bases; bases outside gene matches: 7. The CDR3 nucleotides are TGTGCCAGCAGCGCCCGCGGGACAGGGGGCCCAGATACGCAGTATTTT. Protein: CASSARGTGGPDTQYF.

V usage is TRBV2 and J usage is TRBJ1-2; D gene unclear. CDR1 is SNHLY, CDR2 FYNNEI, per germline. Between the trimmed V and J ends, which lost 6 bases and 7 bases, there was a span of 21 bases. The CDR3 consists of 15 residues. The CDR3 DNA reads TGTGCCAGCAGATTCGAACTCGGAGTGGAAGGTGGCTACACCTTC. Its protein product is CASRFELGVEGGYTF.

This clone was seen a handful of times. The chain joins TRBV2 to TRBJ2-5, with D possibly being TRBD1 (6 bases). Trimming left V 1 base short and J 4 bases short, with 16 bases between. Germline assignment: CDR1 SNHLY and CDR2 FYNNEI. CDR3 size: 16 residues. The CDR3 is CASSEESQGFRETQYF. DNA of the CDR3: TGTGCCAGCAGTGAAGAGTCCCAGGGGTTTCGAGAGACCCAGTACTTC. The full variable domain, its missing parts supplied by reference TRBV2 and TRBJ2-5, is EPEVTQTPSHQVTQMGQEVILRCVPISNHLYFYWYRQILGQKVEFLVSFYNNEISEKSEIFDDQFSVERPDGSNFTLKIRSTKLEDSAMYFCASSEESQGFRETQYFGPGTRLLVL.

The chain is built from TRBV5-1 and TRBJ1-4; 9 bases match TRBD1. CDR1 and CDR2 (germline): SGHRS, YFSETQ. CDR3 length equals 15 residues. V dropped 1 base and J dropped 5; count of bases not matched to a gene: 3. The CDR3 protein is CASSLRTGENEKLFF. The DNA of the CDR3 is TGCGCCAGCAGCTTGAGGACAGGGGAGAATGAAAAACTGTTTTTT.

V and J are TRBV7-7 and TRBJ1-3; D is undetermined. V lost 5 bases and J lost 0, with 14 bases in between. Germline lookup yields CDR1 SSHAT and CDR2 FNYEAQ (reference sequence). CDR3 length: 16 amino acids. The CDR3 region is CASSRSTDFSGNTIYF. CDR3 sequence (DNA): TGTGCCAGCAGCCGATCCACAGATTTCTCTGGAAACACCATATATTTT.

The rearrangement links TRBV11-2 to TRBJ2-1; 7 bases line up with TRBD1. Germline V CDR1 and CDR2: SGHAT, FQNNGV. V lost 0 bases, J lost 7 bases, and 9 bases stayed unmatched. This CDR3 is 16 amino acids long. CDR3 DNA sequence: TGTGCCAGCAGCTTAGATCTAAAGGCAGGGGGAAATGAGCAGTTCTTC. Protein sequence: CASSLDLKAGGNEQFF.

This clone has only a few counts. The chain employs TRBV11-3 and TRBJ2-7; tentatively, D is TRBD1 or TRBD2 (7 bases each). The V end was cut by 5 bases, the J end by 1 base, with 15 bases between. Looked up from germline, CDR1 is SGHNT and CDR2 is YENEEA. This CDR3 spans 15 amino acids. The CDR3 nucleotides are TGTGCCAGCAGCCCCAGGGGGGGGGCTTCCTACGAGCAGTACTTC. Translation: CASSPRGGASYEQYF.

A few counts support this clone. The CDR3 region is CSVEITEAFF. In nucleotides, the CDR3 is TGCAGCGTGGAGATAACTGAAGCTTTCTTT. The chain recombines TRBV29-1 with TRBJ1-1; D not certain. V was shortened by 6 bases and J by 5 bases, with 7 bases between the two germline ends. This CDR3 spans 10 amino acids. CDR1 and CDR2 from the germline V gene are SQVTM and ANQGSEA.

The CDR3 sequence: CSVRGDTQYF. The CDR3 bases are TGCAGCGTTCGGGGGGATACGCAGTATTTT. The chain has TRBV29-1 and TRBJ2-3, with a weak D call TRBD2 (6 bases). V lost 5 bases and J 6 bases, leaving 6 bases between the germline ends. This CDR3 is built from 10 residues. Germline V gene lookup returns CDR1 SQVTM and CDR2 ANQGSEA.

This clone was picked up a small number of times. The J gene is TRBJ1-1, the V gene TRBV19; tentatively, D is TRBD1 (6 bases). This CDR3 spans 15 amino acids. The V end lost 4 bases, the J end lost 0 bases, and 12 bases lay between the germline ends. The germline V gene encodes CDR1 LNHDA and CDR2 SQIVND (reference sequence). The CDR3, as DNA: TGTGCCAGTAGTACCGGGGGGCAAATGAACACTGAAGCTTTCTTT. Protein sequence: CASSTGGQMNTEAFF.

The CDR3 nucleotides read TGTGCCAGCAGTGACAGGGTATTCCACGAGCAGTACTTC. This sequence encodes CASSDRVFHEQYF. This chain connects TRBV6-1 to TRBJ2-7, with D tentatively TRBD1 (5 bases). CDR1 and CDR2 (germline): MNHNS, SASEGT. This CDR3 contains 13 residues. Deletions cut 3 bases from V and 5 bases from J, with 11 bases between.

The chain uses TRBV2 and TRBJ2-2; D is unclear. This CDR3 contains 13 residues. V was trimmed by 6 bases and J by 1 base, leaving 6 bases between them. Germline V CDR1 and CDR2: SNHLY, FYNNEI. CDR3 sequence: CASSIENTGELFF. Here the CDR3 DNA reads TGTGCCAGCAGCATTGAGAACACCGGGGAGCTGTTTTTT.

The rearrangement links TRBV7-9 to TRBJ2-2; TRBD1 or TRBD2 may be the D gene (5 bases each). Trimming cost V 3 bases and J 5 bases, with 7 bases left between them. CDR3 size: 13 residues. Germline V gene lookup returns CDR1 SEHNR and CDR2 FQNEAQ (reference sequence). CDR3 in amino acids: CASSLGPTGELFF. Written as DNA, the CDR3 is TGTGCCAGCAGCTTGGGACCGACCGGGGAGCTGTTTTTT. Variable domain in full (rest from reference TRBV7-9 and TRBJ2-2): DTGVSQNPRHKITKRGQNVTFRCDPISEHNRLYWYRQTLGQGPEFLTYFQNEAQLEKSRLLSDRFSAERPKGSFSTLEIQRTEQGDSAMYLCASSLGPTGELFFGEGSRLTVL.

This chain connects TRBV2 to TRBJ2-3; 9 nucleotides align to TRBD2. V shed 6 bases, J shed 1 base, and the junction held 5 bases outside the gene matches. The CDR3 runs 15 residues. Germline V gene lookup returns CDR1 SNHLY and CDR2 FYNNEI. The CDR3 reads CASSASSGGTDTQYF. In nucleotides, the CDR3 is TGTGCCAGCAGCGCCTCTAGCGGGGGCACAGATACGCAGTATTTT.

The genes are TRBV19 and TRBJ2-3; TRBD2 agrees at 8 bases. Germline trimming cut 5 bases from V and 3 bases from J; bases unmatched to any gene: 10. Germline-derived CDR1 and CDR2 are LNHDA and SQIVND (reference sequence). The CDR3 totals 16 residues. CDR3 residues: CASSVHGTRSTDTQYF. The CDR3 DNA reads TGTGCCAGTAGTGTACATGGGACTAGGAGTACAGATACGCAGTATTTT.

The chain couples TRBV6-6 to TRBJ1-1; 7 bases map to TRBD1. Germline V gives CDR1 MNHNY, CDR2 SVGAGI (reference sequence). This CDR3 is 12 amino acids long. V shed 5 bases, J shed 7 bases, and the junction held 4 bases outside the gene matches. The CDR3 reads CASSQGGGEAFF. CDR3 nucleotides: TGTGCCAGCAGTCAGGGGGGCGGTGAAGCTTTCTTT.

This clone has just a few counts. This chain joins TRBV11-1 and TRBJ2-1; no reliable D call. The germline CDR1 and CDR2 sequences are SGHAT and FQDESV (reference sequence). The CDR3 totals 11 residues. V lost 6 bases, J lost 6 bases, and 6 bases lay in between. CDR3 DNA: TGTGCCAGCAGAAAGAGCAATGAGCAGTTCTTC. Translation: CASRKSNEQFF.